The entry that follows covers one TCR beta chain sequence. The target antigen is unknown. This sample stems from a study of shared clonotypes between healthy human individuals. Study information: The study used three CD4 naive, three CD4 memory, two CD8 naive and one CD8 memory plate per donor. The study, taken as a whole, reports: Clonotype sharing across a few donors was observed for 4% to 5.5% of naive CD4 clonotypes. Represented diversity, genetic and exposure-history alike, was limited by few donors.

Naive CD8 populations comprised CD45RO-negative cells positively selected for CCR7, excluding terminally differentiated effector memory CD45RA+ cells. TCRdb's copy holds only in-frame clones and misses some; the assay was immunoSEQ multiplex PCR. The sample consists of about 2 million clones, approximately 94% of them appearing once. Germline V gene sequence: CDR1 MDHEN, CDR2 SYDVKM. This CDR3 contains 14 residues. Trimming pared 2 bases from V and 5 bases from J, leaving 7 bases between. The V and J genes are TRBV28 and TRBJ1-6; no definite D call. The sample comprised naive CD8+ T cells sorted from blood. This receptor was identified in a man aged 18 to 30 in good health. The CDR3 sequence: CASSLRGNNSPLHF. The CDR3 DNA reads TGTGCCAGCAGTTTAAGAGGGAATAATTCACCCCTCCACTTT.